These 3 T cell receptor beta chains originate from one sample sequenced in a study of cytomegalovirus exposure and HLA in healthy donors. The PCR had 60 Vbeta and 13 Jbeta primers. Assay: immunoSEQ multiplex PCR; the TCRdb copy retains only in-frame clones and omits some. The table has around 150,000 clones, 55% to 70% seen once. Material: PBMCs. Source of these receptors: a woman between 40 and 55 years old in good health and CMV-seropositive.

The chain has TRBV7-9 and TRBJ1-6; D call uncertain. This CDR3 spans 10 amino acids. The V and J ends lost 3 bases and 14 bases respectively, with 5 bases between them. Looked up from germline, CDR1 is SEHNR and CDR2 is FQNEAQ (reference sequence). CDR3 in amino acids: CASSFKTLHF. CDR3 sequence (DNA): TGTGCCAGCAGCTTTAAAACCCTCCACTTT.

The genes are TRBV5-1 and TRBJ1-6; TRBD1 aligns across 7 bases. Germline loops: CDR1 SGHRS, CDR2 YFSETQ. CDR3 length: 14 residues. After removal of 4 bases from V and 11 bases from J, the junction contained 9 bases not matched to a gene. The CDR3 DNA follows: TGCGCCAGCAGCGTCGGACAGGTCCGGACACCCCTCCACTTT. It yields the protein CASSVGQVRTPLHF.

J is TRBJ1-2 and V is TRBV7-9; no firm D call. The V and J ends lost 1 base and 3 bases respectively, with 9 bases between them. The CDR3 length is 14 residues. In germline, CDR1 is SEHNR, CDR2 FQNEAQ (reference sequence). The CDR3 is CASSLDGEHYGYTF. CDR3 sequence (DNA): TGTGCCAGCAGCTTAGATGGAGAGCACTATGGCTACACCTTC. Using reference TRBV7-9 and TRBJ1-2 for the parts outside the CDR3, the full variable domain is DTGVSQNPRHKITKRGQNVTFRCDPISEHNRLYWYRQTLGQGPEFLTYFQNEAQLEKSRLLSDRFSAERPKGSFSTLEIQRTEQGDSAMYLCASSLDGEHYGYTFGSGTRLTVV.